This T cell receptor (beta chain) came from a study of blood T cell repertoires in COVID-19. Across the whole study: Samples representing acute and convalescent COVID-19 were sourced from the United States, Italy and Spain. The analysed material was cDNA or gDNA that came from T cells, B-cell-depleted T cells, or PBMCs.

The CDR3 consists of 15 residues. The V gene's germline CDR1 is MNHEY and CDR2 SVGAGI. Trimming removed 7 bases from V and 8 bases from J, with 20 bases in between. Original processing methods: Estimates of nucleated cell counts were drawn from the amplification of reference gene primers. TCRdb keeps only in-frame clones here, not all; method: immunoSEQ multiplex PCR. Clone size and the V and J calls come from that table; the DNA yielded D and trimming. The data contain 35,000 to 50,000 clones, nearly 90% of them singletons. The clonotype originates from a man aged 45-60 years with active COVID-19. The chain joins TRBV6-5 to TRBJ2-2, with D perhaps TRBD1 (5 bases). Material: peripheral blood. The CDR3 sequence: CASTRQGTSRGELFF. CDR3 DNA: TGTGCCAGCACCCGGCAGGGAACATCGAGAGGGGAGCTGTTTTTT.